This T cell receptor (beta chain) is from a study of T cell responses to AZD1222 COVID-19 vaccine. This CDR3 has 15 residues. The V segment lost 6 bases and the J segment 8 bases; nucleotides outside the gene matches: 8. Germline V gene lookup returns CDR1 SNHLY and CDR2 FYNNEI. Profiling relied on immunoSEQ multiplex PCR, and the TCRdb table lists in-frame clones only, not all of them. The table records about 55,000 clones, around 85% of them present only once. Regarding this clone: Its target is unknown.

Whole-study findings and limits: Rises in breadth and depth of Spike-specific TCRs came after two AZD1222 doses.

V and J are TRBV2 and TRBJ2-2; 11 bases align to TRBD2. The specimen comprised peripheral blood, sampled on day 0 of AZD1222 vaccination. This clonotype originated in an adult in good health. The CDR3 is CASRAGTSGGGELFF. The CDR3 nucleotides read TGTGCCAGCAGGGCCGGGACTAGCGGCGGAGGGGAGCTGTTTTTT.